The rows below give T cell receptor beta chains drawn from one sample of a study of T cells in Graves' hyperthyroidism and ophthalmopathy. MiXCR, applied by TCRdb to the multiplex PCR reads, yields one record per CDR3 protein. Of roughly 580,000 distinct CDR3 sequences in the sample, over 11% are singletons; the top ten hold 5% to 7%. Sequencing input: blood. These receptors were obtained from a woman aged 25 to 39 with Graves' hyperthyroidism that later progressed to Graves' ophthalmopathy. Each CDR3 is given with its conserved first and last residue. The order of the fields is CDR3 protein, CDR3 DNA, V gene, clone size, D gene, J gene. A D gene is named only where the DNA matches it firmly. Part of the rows lack a size; the others show once, few, many or a class for expanded clones.

cdr3_aa: CASSLDGTYPGSYNSPLHF
cdr3_nt: TGTGCCAGCAGTTTGGACGGGACGTACCCGGGCTCCTATAATTCACCCCTCCACTTT
v_call: TRBV27
clone_size: many
d_call: NA
j_call: TRBJ1-6

cdr3_aa: CASSLEGNNEQFF
cdr3_nt: TGTGCCAGCAGCTTAGAGGGGAACAATGAGCAGTTCTTC
v_call: TRBV11-1
clone_size: many
d_call: NA
j_call: TRBJ2-1

cdr3_aa: CASSTLEAFF
cdr3_nt: TGTGCCAGCAGTACTCTGGAAGCTTTCTTT
v_call: TRBV2
clone_size: many
d_call: NA
j_call: TRBJ1-1

cdr3_aa: CASSFFGGGTDTQYF
cdr3_nt: TGTGCCAGCAGTTTTTTTGGCGGGGGCACAGATACGCAGTATTTT
v_call: TRBV27
clone_size: few
d_call: NA
j_call: TRBJ2-3

cdr3_aa: CASSLFSRGRIFYEQYF
cdr3_nt: TGTGCCAGCAGTTTATTCTCCCGGGGGCGGATTTTCTACGAGCAGTACTTC
v_call: TRBV28
clone_size: many
d_call: NA
j_call: TRBJ2-7

cdr3_aa: CASSPTEFYGYTF
cdr3_nt: TGTGCCAGCTCACCGACAGAGTTCTATGGCTACACCTTC
v_call: TRBV18
clone_size: many
d_call: NA
j_call: TRBJ1-2

cdr3_aa: CTSSLGQPRSGYTF
cdr3_nt: TGTACCAGCAGCCTGGGACAGCCAAGGAGTGGCTACACCTTC
v_call: TRBV14
clone_size: NA
d_call: TRBD1
j_call: TRBJ1-2

cdr3_aa: CASSSGAGLAVVEQYF
cdr3_nt: TGTGCCAGCAGCTCCGGGGCGGGACTAGCCGTAGTCGAGCAGTACTTC
v_call: TRBV7-2
clone_size: many
d_call: TRBD2
j_call: TRBJ2-7

cdr3_aa: CASSPREGNYGYTF
cdr3_nt: TGTGCCAGCAGCCCTCGGGAAGGAAACTATGGCTACACCTTC
v_call: TRBV7-6
clone_size: many
d_call: NA
j_call: TRBJ1-2

cdr3_aa: CASSQDPHEQFF
cdr3_nt: TGCGCCAGCAGCCAAGATCCCCATGAGCAGTTCTTC
v_call: TRBV4-1
clone_size: few
d_call: NA
j_call: TRBJ2-1

cdr3_aa: CASSQAPGLGSWDTQYF
cdr3_nt: TGTGCCAGCAGCCAAGCCCCGGGACTAGGGTCTTGGGATACGCAGTATTTT
v_call: TRBV3-1
clone_size: NA
d_call: TRBD2
j_call: TRBJ2-3

cdr3_aa: CASSLLSARASSGNTIYF
cdr3_nt: TGTGCCAGCAGCTTACTCTCGGCGCGGGCTAGCTCTGGAAACACCATATATTTT
v_call: TRBV6-2/TRBV6-3
clone_size: many
d_call: NA
j_call: TRBJ1-3

cdr3_aa: CASRLQGNRGYTF
cdr3_nt: TGTGCCAGCAGACTACAGGGAAATCGTGGCTACACCTTC
v_call: TRBV12-3/TRBV12-4
clone_size: few
d_call: NA
j_call: TRBJ1-2

cdr3_aa: CASSQAYRARTAYEQYF
cdr3_nt: TGTGCCAGCAGCCAAGCTTACAGGGCTCGGACGGCCTACGAGCAGTACTTC
v_call: TRBV3-1
clone_size: NA
d_call: NA
j_call: TRBJ2-7

cdr3_aa: CASSGLGGTEAFF
cdr3_nt: TGTGCCAGTAGTGGCCTTGGCGGCACTGAAGCTTTCTTT
v_call: TRBV19
clone_size: few
d_call: NA
j_call: TRBJ1-1

cdr3_aa: CSVLGATEAFF
cdr3_nt: TGCAGCGTCCTCGGAGCGACTGAAGCTTTCTTT
v_call: TRBV29-1
clone_size: NA
d_call: NA
j_call: TRBJ1-1

cdr3_aa: CASSIPHSTGELFF
cdr3_nt: TGTGCCAGTAGTATCCCTCATTCCACCGGGGAGCTGTTTTTT
v_call: TRBV19
clone_size: NA
d_call: NA
j_call: TRBJ2-2

cdr3_aa: CASRLPSGSYNEQFF
cdr3_nt: TGTGCCAGCAGACTCCCTAGCGGTTCCTACAATGAGCAGTTCTTC
v_call: TRBV28
clone_size: many
d_call: TRBD2
j_call: TRBJ2-1

cdr3_aa: CASSTTSGDNEQFF
cdr3_nt: TGTGCCAGCAGCACGACTAGCGGTGACAATGAGCAGTTCTTC
v_call: TRBV2
clone_size: few
d_call: TRBD2
j_call: TRBJ2-1

cdr3_aa: CASSQAKGTAANQPQHF
cdr3_nt: TGTGCCAGCAGCCAAGCCAAAGGGACGGCCGCCAATCAGCCCCAGCATTTT
v_call: TRBV3-1
clone_size: many
d_call: NA
j_call: TRBJ1-5

cdr3_aa: CASSTSTGDTQYF
cdr3_nt: TGTGCCAGCAGCACATCCACGGGCGATACGCAGTATTTT
v_call: TRBV7-9
clone_size: NA
d_call: NA
j_call: TRBJ2-3

cdr3_aa: CSVEGELNYGYTF
cdr3_nt: TGCAGCGTTGAAGGGGAGCTTAACTATGGCTACACCTTC
v_call: TRBV29-1
clone_size: many
d_call: NA
j_call: TRBJ1-2

cdr3_aa: CASSLASYRGAGTEAFF
cdr3_nt: TGTGCCAGCAGTTTAGCCAGTTACAGGGGCGCGGGTACTGAAGCTTTCTTT
v_call: TRBV28
clone_size: many
d_call: TRBD1
j_call: TRBJ1-1

cdr3_aa: CAISESGGSYEQYF
cdr3_nt: TGTGCCATCAGTGAGTCTGGAGGGTCCTACGAGCAGTACTTC
v_call: TRBV10-3
clone_size: many
d_call: NA
j_call: TRBJ2-7

cdr3_aa: CASNDGGVETQYF
cdr3_nt: TGTGCCAGTAACGATGGGGGGGTAGAGACCCAGTACTTC
v_call: TRBV19
clone_size: many
d_call: TRBD2
j_call: TRBJ2-5

cdr3_aa: CASSQSGLAGADTQYF
cdr3_nt: TGTGCCAGCAGTCAATCCGGACTAGCGGGAGCTGATACGCAGTATTTT
v_call: TRBV6-2/TRBV6-3
clone_size: many
d_call: TRBD2
j_call: TRBJ2-3

cdr3_aa: CASSVTSTGELFF
cdr3_nt: TGTGCCAGCAGCGTAACTTCCACCGGGGAGCTGTTTTTT
v_call: TRBV9
clone_size: few
d_call: NA
j_call: TRBJ2-2

cdr3_aa: CASTPWTGDNEQFF
cdr3_nt: TGTGCCAGCACCCCCTGGACCGGTGACAATGAGCAGTTCTTC
v_call: TRBV12-3/TRBV12-4
clone_size: many
d_call: NA
j_call: TRBJ2-1

cdr3_aa: CSVEDAHSYEQYF
cdr3_nt: TGCAGCGTTGAAGACGCTCACTCCTACGAGCAGTACTTC
v_call: TRBV29-1
clone_size: NA
d_call: NA
j_call: TRBJ2-7

cdr3_aa: CSVAPLLRRDTQYF
cdr3_nt: TGCAGCGTTGCCCCCCTTTTAAGACGGGATACGCAGTATTTT
v_call: TRBV29-1
clone_size: many
d_call: NA
j_call: TRBJ2-3

cdr3_aa: CASSSGLAGGHNEQFF
cdr3_nt: TGTGCCAGCAGCTCGGGACTAGCGGGAGGCCACAATGAGCAGTTCTTC
v_call: TRBV7-2
clone_size: NA
d_call: TRBD2
j_call: TRBJ2-1

cdr3_aa: CASSLVAGDRSYNEQFF
cdr3_nt: TGTGCCAGCAGTTTGGTAGCGGGAGACCGCTCCTACAATGAGCAGTTCTTC
v_call: TRBV27
clone_size: many
d_call: TRBD2
j_call: TRBJ2-1

cdr3_aa: CASSSLLDGAFF
cdr3_nt: TGTGCCAGCAGCTCACTATTGGATGGAGCTTTCTTT
v_call: TRBV28
clone_size: many
d_call: NA
j_call: TRBJ1-1

cdr3_aa: CASTGTGDFGEAFF
cdr3_nt: TGCGCCAGCACTGGGACAGGGGACTTCGGTGAAGCTTTCTTT
v_call: TRBV5-1
clone_size: once
d_call: TRBD1
j_call: TRBJ1-1

cdr3_aa: CASSIARGLAGGYEQYF
cdr3_nt: TGTGCCAGTAGTATCGCCCGGGGACTAGCGGGGGGCTACGAGCAGTACTTC
v_call: TRBV19
clone_size: NA
d_call: TRBD2
j_call: TRBJ2-7